Shown below are 31 T cell receptor beta chains from a single sample sequenced in a study of T-cell memory formation after mild COVID-19. One entry per CDR3 protein results from TCRdb running MiXCR on the 5' RACE reads. The sample contains approximately 260,000 distinct CDR3 sequences, about a sixth of which appear only once. The sample comprised PBMCs or a T cell subset sorted from them (not recorded which). These receptors all come from a man aged 18 to 29 who had mild COVID-19 (a few samples of this study predate the infection). Cell type and time point are not known.

This clonotype has at least ten counts. V and J are TRBV5-6 and TRBJ2-3, with 8 bases lining up with TRBD1. CDR1 SGHDT and CDR2 YYEEEE come from the germline V gene. Trimming at V came to 4 bases and at J to 5 bases, leaving 12 bases not matched to a gene. CDR3 size: 16 residues. CDR3 sequence reads: CASSLLTGALGDTQYF. As DNA, the CDR3 is TGTGCCAGCAGCCTTCTGACAGGGGCACTGGGAGATACGCAGTATTTT.

This clonotype was observed a handful of times. The DNA of the CDR3 is TGTGCCAGCAGACACCGGAGCACCGGGGAGCTGTTTTTT. Translated, it gives CASRHRSTGELFF. The chain carries TRBV3-1 and TRBJ2-2; D gene uncertain. This CDR3 has 13 amino acids. Germline assignment: CDR1 LGHDT and CDR2 YNNKEL (reference sequence). Trimming cost V 6 bases and J 4 bases, with 9 bases left between them. Supplemented by reference TRBV3-1 and TRBJ2-2, the full variable domain reads DTAVSQTPKYLVTQMGNDKSIKCEQNLGHDTMYWYKQDSKKFLKIMFSYNNKELIINETVPNRFSPKSPDKAHLNLHINSLELGDSAVYFCASRHRSTGELFFGEGSRLTVL.

The V gene is TRBV11-2, the J gene TRBJ1-1, with a possible D match to TRBD1 (5 bases). Germline assignment: CDR1 SGHAT and CDR2 FQNNGV. The CDR3 is made up of 14 amino acids. V was pared by 1 base and J by 4 bases, with 10 bases between. CDR3 DNA: TGTGCCAGCAGCTTAGTTACGGGGGTCACTGAAGCTTTCTTT. It codes for CASSLVTGVTEAFF.

This clonotype was counted only a few times. The chain has TRBV28 and TRBJ2-7; 7 bases fit TRBD1. Germline V CDR1 and CDR2: MDHEN, SYDVKM. The CDR3 runs to 14 residues. Trimming took 7 bases from V and 3 from J; bases not matched to a gene: 9. Here the CDR3 DNA reads TGTGCCAGCACCGCAGGGGGATCTTACTACGAGCAGTACTTC. Protein sequence: CASTAGGSYYEQYF.

The chain recombines TRBV5-1 with TRBJ2-5; no definite D call. V lost 4 bases and J lost 4, with 11 bases in between. The germline V gene encodes CDR1 SGHRS and CDR2 YFSETQ. CDR3 length: 13 residues. CDR3 region: CASSPDAIETQYF. The CDR3 bases are TGCGCCAGCAGCCCCGACGCGATAGAGACCCAGTACTTC. The full variable domain, in which reference TRBV5-1 and TRBJ2-5 provide the parts outside the CDR3, is KAGVTQTPRYLIKTRGQQVTLSCSPISGHRSVSWYQQTPGQGLQFLFEYFSETQRNKGNFPGRFSGRQFSNSRSEMNVSTLELGDSALYLCASSPDAIETQYFGPGTRLLVL.

This clonotype was observed a few times. J is TRBJ2-7 and V is TRBV6-1; D is unclear. There are 13 residues in the CDR3. CDR1 and CDR2 (germline): MNHNS, SASEGT. V was clipped by 7 bases and J by 5 bases, with 15 bases between them. CDR3 nucleotides: TGTGCCAGCAAGCACGGCAGGTCCCACGAGCAGTACGTC. It codes for CASKHGRSHEQYV.

The chain employs TRBV7-2 and TRBJ1-2, with D uncertain. The V end was cut by 2 bases, the J end by 8 bases, with 15 bases between. This CDR3 is 14 amino acids long. Per germline, CDR1 SGHTA and CDR2 FQGNSA. CDR3 residues: CASSLSRTPRGYTF. The CDR3, as DNA: TGTGCCAGCAGCTTATCGCGGACGCCGCGCGGCTACACCTTC.

V and J are TRBV14 and TRBJ1-2, with TRBD1 as a possible D gene (5 bases). The V end was cut by 10 bases, the J end by 4 bases, with 16 bases between. Germline-derived CDR1 and CDR2 are SGHDN and FVKESK. The CDR3 runs 13 residues. CDR3 region: CATKDIFGYGYTF. As DNA, the CDR3 is TGTGCCACCAAGGACATCTTCGGCTATGGCTACACCTTC.

The CDR3 nucleotides read TGTGCCAGTAGCCCTCGTGTTGTCTATGAGCAGTTCTTC. Amino acid sequence: CASSPRVVYEQFF. This chain links TRBV19 with TRBJ2-1; D uncertain. This CDR3 has 13 residues. Germline CDR1 LNHDA, CDR2 SQIVND (reference sequence). V was pared by 6 bases and J by 8 bases, with 14 bases between.

Regarding this clonotype: A junction boundary mismatches the germline segment, possibly from a read error. V is TRBV29-1 and J is TRBJ2-3; tentative D call: TRBD2 (6 bases). The germline CDR1 and CDR2 sequences are SQVTM and ANQGSEA. The CDR3 runs to 13 residues. CDR3 amino acids: CSLEGLDTDTQYF. The CDR3 nucleotides are TGCAGCCTTGAGGGACTCGACACAGATACGCAGTATTTT.

V usage is TRBV30 and J usage is TRBJ1-4, with D perhaps TRBD1 (5 bases). The CDR3 extends over 13 amino acids. Germline V lookup: CDR1 GTSNPN, CDR2 SVGIG (reference sequence). Trimming shortened V by 5 bases and J by 0 bases, and 7 bases separated the two germline ends. The CDR3 DNA follows: TGTGCCTGGCAGACAGCAACTAATGAAAAACTGTTTTTT. It yields the protein CAWQTATNEKLFF. The variable domain in full, with the rest retrieved from reference TRBV30 and TRBJ1-4, is SQTIHQWPATLVQPVGSPLSLECTVEGTSNPNLYWYRQAAGRGLQLLFYSVGIGQISSEVPQNLSASRPQDRQFILSSKKLLLSDSGFYLCAWQTATNEKLFFGSGTQLSVL.

The chain carries TRBV3-1 and TRBJ1-5; 8 bases map to TRBD1. With 4 bases clipped from V and 7 bases from J, the junction kept 9 bases outside the gene matches. The CDR3 covers 15 residues. The germline CDR1 and CDR2 sequences are LGHDT and YNNKEL (reference sequence). CDR3 residues: CASSRGQGGGQPQHF. The DNA for the CDR3 is TGTGCCAGCAGCCGAGGACAGGGAGGCGGGCAGCCCCAGCATTTT.

The chain couples TRBV20-1 to TRBJ2-6; D uncertain. The CDR3 extends over 13 amino acids. The V end was cut by 5 bases, the J end by 2 bases, with 7 bases between. CDR1 is DFQATT, CDR2 SNEGSKA, per germline (reference sequence). CDR3 protein: CSAWSTGANVLTF. The CDR3, as DNA: TGCAGTGCTTGGAGCACTGGGGCCAACGTCCTGACTTTC.

The sample holds a few counts of this clonotype. V usage is TRBV20-1 and J usage is TRBJ1-4; D remains unclear. There are 15 residues in the CDR3. Germline CDR1 and CDR2: DFQATT and SNEGSKA (reference sequence). Trimming shortened V by 7 bases and J by 2 bases, and 17 bases separated the two germline ends. CDR3 in DNA: TGCAGTGTCCGGAAAGGCCCGGGGACTAATGAAAAACTGTTTTTT. This codes for CSVRKGPGTNEKLFF.

This clonotype was observed a few times. The chain combines TRBV5-1 with TRBJ1-4, with 9 bases fitting TRBD1. This CDR3 spans 15 amino acids. V lost 4 bases, J lost 6 bases, and 7 bases stayed unmatched. CDR1 is SGHRS and CDR2 is YFSETQ in the germline V gene. CDR3 residues: CASSGTGYGYEKLFF. The CDR3 nucleotides read TGCGCCAGCAGCGGGACAGGGTACGGTTATGAAAAACTGTTTTTT. Filled out from reference TRBV5-1 and TRBJ1-4, the complete variable domain reads KAGVTQTPRYLIKTRGQQVTLSCSPISGHRSVSWYQQTPGQGLQFLFEYFSETQRNKGNFPGRFSGRQFSNSRSEMNVSTLELGDSALYLCASSGTGYGYEKLFFGSGTQLSVL.

This clonotype was counted at least ten times. V gene TRBV12-3 or TRBV12-4 combines with J gene TRBJ1-4; D uncertain. The CDR3 covers 14 residues. Trimming stripped 6 bases from V and 6 bases from J, with 14 bases between. CDR3 sequence (DNA): TGTGCCAGCAGCCCCGCGGCTTTGGATGAAAAACTGTTTTTT. It translates to CASSPAALDEKLFF.

This clonotype was recorded only once. The chain links TRBV4-2 to TRBJ1-4, with 8 bases lining up with TRBD1. The CDR3 runs 17 residues. Germline-derived CDR1 and CDR2 are LGHNA and YNFKEQ. J gave up 5 bases and V 2 bases, and 10 bases lay outside the gene matches. This chain's CDR3 is CASSQTGQGWSNEKLFF. CDR3 nucleotides: TGTGCCAGCAGCCAAACCGGACAGGGCTGGAGCAATGAAAAACTGTTTTTT.

This clonotype has a handful of counts. V usage is TRBV3-1 and J usage is TRBJ2-7, with 8 bases fitting TRBD1. Per the germline V gene, CDR1 is LGHDT and CDR2 is YNNKEL (reference sequence). V dropped 5 bases and J dropped 3; count of bases not matched to a gene: 3. This CDR3 is built from 13 residues. CDR3 nucleotide sequence: TGTGCCAGCAGCTCAGGGGGCTTCTACGAGCAGTACTTC. This gives the protein CASSSGGFYEQYF.

This clonotype was observed a handful of times. The V and J genes are TRBV4-3 and TRBJ1-1; D not resolved. CDR1 is LGHNA and CDR2 is YSLEER in the germline V gene. Trimming stripped 0 bases from V and 1 base from J, with 12 bases between. The CDR3 totals 16 residues. CDR3 in amino acids: CASSQEMLSSNTEAFF. CDR3 nucleotides: TGCGCCAGCAGCCAAGAAATGCTCTCGTCGAACACTGAAGCTTTCTTT.

This chain links TRBV5-4 with TRBJ1-2; a weak D match, TRBD1 (5 bases). The CDR3 has 14 amino acids. V was clipped by 3 bases and J by 8 bases, with 17 bases between them. Germline-derived CDR1 and CDR2 are SGHNT and YYREEE (reference sequence). The CDR3 sequence: CASSWGGRREGYTF. CDR3 nucleotide sequence: TGTGCCAGCAGCTGGGGGGGGAGGCGTGAGGGCTACACCTTC.

This clonotype was detected only a few times. This chain connects TRBV12-3 or TRBV12-4 to TRBJ1-2; no firm D call. V was cut by 3 bases and J by 8 bases, with 22 bases left in between. There are 16 residues in the CDR3. The CDR3: CASSLYTGYGTDGYTF. The CDR3 DNA follows: TGTGCCAGCAGTTTGTATACGGGGTATGGTACCGACGGCTACACCTTC.

The chain is built from TRBV20-1 and TRBJ1-6; possible D gene TRBD1, 5 bases. Trimming took off 4 bases at V and 8 bases at J, with 21 bases between the two ends. The germline gives CDR1 DFQATT, CDR2 SNEGSKA (reference sequence). The CDR3 sequence is 16 residues long. The CDR3 DNA reads as TGCAGTGCTACCAGACGGGCAGGTCGGGGGGATTCACCCCTCCACTTT. Protein product: CSATRRAGRGDSPLHF.

The J gene is TRBJ2-7, the V gene TRBV21-1; the DNA was not used to check the table's D call, TRBD1. TRBV21-1 is tagged as a pseudogene. CDR3 size: 16 residues. CDR3 nucleotides: TGTGCCAGCAGCAAAGCTACAGGTAAAGTCCCCTACGAGCAGTACGTC. This sequence encodes CASSKATGKVPYEQYV.

This clonotype was recorded at least ten times. The rearrangement uses TRBV7-2 and TRBJ2-3; possibly TRBD1 for D (6 bases). V lost 2 bases and J 4 bases, leaving 7 bases between the germline ends. The CDR3 contains 13 residues. CDR1 and CDR2 (germline): SGHTA, FQGNSA. CDR3 sequence reads: CASSLQGSDTQYF. For the CDR3, the DNA is TGTGCCAGCAGCTTACAGGGGTCAGATACGCAGTATTTT.

In its sample, this clonotype was seen a few times. The gene calls are TRBV5-5 and TRBJ2-3; no reliable D call. V was cut by 6 bases and J by 0 bases, with 11 bases left in between. This CDR3 comprises 14 residues. The germline gives CDR1 SGHKS, CDR2 YYEKEE (reference sequence). CDR3 protein: CASTLLGSTDTQYF. The CDR3 nucleotides are TGTGCCAGCACACTCTTGGGGAGCACAGATACGCAGTATTTT.

This clonotype was seen many times. The CDR3 coding sequence is TGTGCCAGCAGCCCCCGGGGGTCTGGAAACATTCAGTACTTC. Its translation: CASSPRGSGNIQYF. The rearrangement uses TRBV3-1 and TRBJ2-4, with D maybe TRBD2 (6 bases). Germline CDR1 reads LGHDT; CDR2 reads YNNKEL (reference sequence). The length of the CDR3 is 14 residues. V was clipped by 4 bases and J by 6 bases, with 13 bases between them.

The CDR3, as DNA: TGTGCCACCCGACGGACAGGGGGCGAATTCACCTACGAGCAGTACGTC. It encodes CATRRTGGEFTYEQYV. The genes are TRBV2 and TRBJ2-7, with 11 bases that match TRBD1. Germline CDR1 is SNHLY and CDR2 is FYNNEI. The CDR3 is made up of 16 amino acids. The ends lost 10 bases at V and 2 bases at J; junction bases unmatched: 13.

The sample holds a few counts of this clonotype. The chain joins TRBV15 to TRBJ2-3; 9 bases line up with TRBD2. V was pared by 0 bases and J by 3 bases, with 4 bases of the junction left unmatched. Germline CDR1 reads LNHNV; CDR2 reads YYDKDF (reference sequence). This CDR3 region has 16 residues. CDR3 residues: CATSRDVRGGTDTQYF. The CDR3, as DNA: TGTGCCACCAGCAGAGATGTGCGGGGGGGGACAGATACGCAGTATTTT.

This clonotype was picked up a small number of times. The genes are TRBV11-2 and TRBJ1-1; perhaps TRBD1 as D (6 bases). The CDR3 is made up of 14 amino acids. CDR1 and CDR2 from the germline V gene are SGHAT and FQNNGV. V gave up 6 bases and J gave up 4 bases, with 15 bases separating them. The CDR3 DNA sequence: TGTGCCAGCAGGACTTTGGGCAGGGGCACTGAAGCTTTCTTT. Translation: CASRTLGRGTEAFF.

V usage is TRBV2 and J usage is TRBJ1-2; D ambiguous. The germline V gene has CDR1 SNHLY and CDR2 FYNNEI. The V gene lost 8 bases and the J gene lost 2 bases, with 12 bases spanning the gap. The CDR3 covers 13 residues. This CDR3 reads CASCWNQNYGYTF. Written as DNA, the CDR3 is TGTGCCAGCTGTTGGAATCAAAACTATGGCTACACCTTC.

This clonotype was found a few times. The chain links TRBV6-5 to TRBJ1-5; 8 bases map to TRBD1. Germline loops: CDR1 MNHEY, CDR2 SVGAGI. The CDR3 totals 15 residues. The V gene end was trimmed by 6 bases and the J gene end by 1 base; junction bases not matched to a gene: 5. CDR3 bases: TGTGCCAGCAGGGAGACAGGGGTCAGCAATCAGCCCCAGCATTTT. This sequence encodes CASRETGVSNQPQHF.